The TCR beta chain described here comes from a study of OX40 agonist ivuxolimab in advanced cancers. Broadly, across the study: Ivuxolimab, which targeted the costimulatory receptor OX40 (CD134), was an agonistic, fully human IgG2 monoclonal antibody. Intravenous ivuxolimab was administered to patients every 2 weeks at six dose levels: 0.01, 0.1, 0.3, 1.5, 3 and 10 mg/kg. The paper reports the monotherapy dose-escalation portion (N of about 56 patients) of the phase I ivuxolimab trial. In the dose-escalation cohort, roughly four fifths of patients were male, and the mean age was approximately 60 years, with a range of about 20 to 90. Patients were allowed to have had prior anti-PD-1, anti-PD-L1 or anti-CTLA-4 therapy, and more than 35% of the dose-escalation patients had been treated with checkpoint inhibitors. Peripheral TCRbeta sequencing was intended to test whether TCR sequence diversity was altered and clonal T-cell expansion was caused by ivuxolimab. Partial responses occurred in three dose-escalation patients: two with cutaneous melanoma and one with hepatocellular carcinoma. Among the roughly 50 dose-escalation patients, some 19 had hepatocellular carcinoma, roughly 15 melanoma, 9 renal cell carcinoma and 9 head and neck cancer.

To sequence the TCRbeta CDR3 region, genomic DNA was isolated from the sorted cells. The immunoSEQ Assay was used to sequence the TCRbeta CDR3 regions. TCRdb carries this immuneACCESS record with in-frame sequences only. Its versions omit some clonotypes, under half of them owing to an unresolved V gene in the studies checked, with the rest unexplained. The sample data list roughly 8,200 clones, and 70% to 80% of these were observed just once. The ten largest clones capture about 16% of the sample. What the study reported, not specific to this receptor: The antigen specificity of the peripheral T cells that underwent clonal expansion was not determined. After ivuxolimab, expanded clones were on average more numerous among CD8+ T cells than among CD4+ T cells. In the 0.1-3.0 mg/kg groups, partial responders were among the patients with the lowest normalized peripheral clonal expansion, particularly in CD8+ T cells. Low levels of normalized T-cell clonal expansion were also seen in some patients who did not respond. At doses of 0.1 to 3.0 mg/kg, clonal expansion of both CD4+ and CD8+ blood T cells was observed from baseline to week 6.

V is clipped by 0 bases and J by 2 bases, and the sequence between their germline boundaries is 9 bases long. The CDR3 measures 14 amino acids from cysteine to phenylalanine. Left in the record is the CDR3 DNA by itself, 42 bases read in frame from the first base. From the germline V gene, CDR1 is SGDLS and CDR2 is YYNGEE. About this clone: What antigen it recognizes has not been identified. The sample holds no much larger clone one base away, and base qualities are not on file.

Patients with autoimmune disease history or receiving systemic immunosuppression were excluded from the trial. Peripheral blood for TCR sequencing was collected from all dose cohorts at baseline, on cycle 4 day 1, and on cycle 7 day 1. Samples came from an open-label, multicenter, first-in-human phase I dose-escalation trial of ivuxolimab. Adults with locally advanced or metastatic head and neck squamous cell, hepatocellular, melanoma or renal cell carcinoma were enrolled in the trial. CD4+ and CD8+ T cells were sorted separately from peripheral blood before TCR sequencing. The clonotype originates from an adult with an advanced solid tumor such as melanoma, head and neck, liver or kidney cancer. Rearrangement joined TRBV9 to TRBJ2-7, with no D gene named confidently. Sequences were derived from CD4+ or CD8+ T cells sorted from blood, sampled in a trial of the OX40 agonist ivuxolimab. The sequenced DNA is TGTGCCAGCAGCGTAGGTGGGAACCCCTACGAGCAGTACTTC. It codes for CASSVGGNPYEQYF.